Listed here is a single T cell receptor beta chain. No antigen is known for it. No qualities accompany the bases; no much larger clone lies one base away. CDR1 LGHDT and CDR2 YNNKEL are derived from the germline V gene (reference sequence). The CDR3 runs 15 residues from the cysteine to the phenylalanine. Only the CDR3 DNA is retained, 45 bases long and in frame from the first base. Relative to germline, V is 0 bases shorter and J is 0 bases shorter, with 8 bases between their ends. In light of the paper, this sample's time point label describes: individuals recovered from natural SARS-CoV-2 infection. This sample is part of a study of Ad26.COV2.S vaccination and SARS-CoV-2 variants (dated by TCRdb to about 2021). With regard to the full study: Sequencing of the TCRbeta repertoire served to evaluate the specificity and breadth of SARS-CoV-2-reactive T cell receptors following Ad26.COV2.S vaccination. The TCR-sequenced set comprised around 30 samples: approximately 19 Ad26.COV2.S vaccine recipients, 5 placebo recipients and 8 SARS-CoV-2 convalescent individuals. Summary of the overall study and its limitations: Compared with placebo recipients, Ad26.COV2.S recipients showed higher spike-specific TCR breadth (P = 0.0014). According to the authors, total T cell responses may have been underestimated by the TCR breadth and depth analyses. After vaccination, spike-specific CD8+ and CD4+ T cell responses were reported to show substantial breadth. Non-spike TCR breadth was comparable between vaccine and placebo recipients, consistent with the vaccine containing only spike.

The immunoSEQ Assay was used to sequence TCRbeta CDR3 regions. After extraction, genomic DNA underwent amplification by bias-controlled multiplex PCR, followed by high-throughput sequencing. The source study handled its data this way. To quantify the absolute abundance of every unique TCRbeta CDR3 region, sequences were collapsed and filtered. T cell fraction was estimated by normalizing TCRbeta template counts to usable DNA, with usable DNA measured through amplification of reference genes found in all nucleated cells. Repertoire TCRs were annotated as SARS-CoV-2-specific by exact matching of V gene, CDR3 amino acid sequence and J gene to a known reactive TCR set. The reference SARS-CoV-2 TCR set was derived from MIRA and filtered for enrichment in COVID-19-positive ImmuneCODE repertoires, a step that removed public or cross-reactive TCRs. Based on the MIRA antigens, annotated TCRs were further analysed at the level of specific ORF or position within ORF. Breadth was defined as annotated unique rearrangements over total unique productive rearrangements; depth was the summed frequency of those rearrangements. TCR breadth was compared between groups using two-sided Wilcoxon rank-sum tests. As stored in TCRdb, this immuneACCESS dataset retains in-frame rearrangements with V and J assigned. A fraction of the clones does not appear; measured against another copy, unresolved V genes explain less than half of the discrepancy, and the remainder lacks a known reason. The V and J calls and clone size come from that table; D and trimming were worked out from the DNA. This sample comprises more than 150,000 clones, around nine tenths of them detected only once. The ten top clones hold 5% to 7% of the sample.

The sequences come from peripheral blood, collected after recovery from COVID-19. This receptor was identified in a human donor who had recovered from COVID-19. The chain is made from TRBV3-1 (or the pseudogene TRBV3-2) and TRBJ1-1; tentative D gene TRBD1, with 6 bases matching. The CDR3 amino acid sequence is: CASSQEYRVNTEAFF. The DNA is TGTGCCAGCAGCCAAGAGTACAGGGTGAACACTGAAGCTTTCTTT.